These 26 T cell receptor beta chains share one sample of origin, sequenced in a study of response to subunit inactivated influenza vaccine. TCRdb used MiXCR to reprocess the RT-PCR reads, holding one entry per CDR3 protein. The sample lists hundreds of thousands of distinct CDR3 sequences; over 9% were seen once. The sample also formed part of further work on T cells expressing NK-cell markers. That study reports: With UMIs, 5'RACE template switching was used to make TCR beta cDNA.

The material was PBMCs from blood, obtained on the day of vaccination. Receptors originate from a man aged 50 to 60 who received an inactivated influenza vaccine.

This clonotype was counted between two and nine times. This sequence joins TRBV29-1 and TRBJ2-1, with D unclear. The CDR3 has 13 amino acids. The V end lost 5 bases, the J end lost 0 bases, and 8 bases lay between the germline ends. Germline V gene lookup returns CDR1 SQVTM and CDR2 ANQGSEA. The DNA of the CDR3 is TGCAGCGTTCGACTGAGCTCCTACAATGAGCAGTTCTTC. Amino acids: CSVRLSSYNEQFF.

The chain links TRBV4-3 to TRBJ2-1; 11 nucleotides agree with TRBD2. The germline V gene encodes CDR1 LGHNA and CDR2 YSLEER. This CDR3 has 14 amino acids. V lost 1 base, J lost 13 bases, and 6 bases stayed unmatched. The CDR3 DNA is TGCGCCAGCAGCCAAGGTTGGACTAGCGGGTCACAGTTCTTC. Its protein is CASSQGWTSGSQFF.

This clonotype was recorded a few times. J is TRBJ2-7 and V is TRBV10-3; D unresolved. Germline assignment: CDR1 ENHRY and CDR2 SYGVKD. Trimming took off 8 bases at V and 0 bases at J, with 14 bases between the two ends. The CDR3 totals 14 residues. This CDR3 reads CAIGGRLSSYEQYF. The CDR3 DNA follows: TGTGCCATCGGTGGACGGTTAAGCTCCTACGAGCAGTACTTC.

In DNA form, the CDR3 reads TGCGCCAGCAGCTCAGTCCCTCTAGCGGGGGGAACAGATACGCAGTATTTT. As protein: CASSSVPLAGGTDTQYF. This chain uses TRBV5-1 with TRBJ2-3; 11 bases fit TRBD2. The CDR3 runs 17 residues. V was clipped by 3 bases and J by 3 bases; unmatched bases: 9. Germline CDR1 SGHRS, CDR2 YFSETQ.

The CDR3 loop is CASWDSSYEQYF. DNA of the CDR3: TGTGCCAGCTGGGACAGCTCCTACGAGCAGTACTTC. This sequence joins TRBV27 and TRBJ2-7; 7 bases align to TRBD1. The CDR3 totals 12 residues. V trimming: 8 bases; J trimming: 0 bases; junction bases outside the gene matches: 1. Germline CDR1 MNHEY, CDR2 SMNVEV (reference sequence).

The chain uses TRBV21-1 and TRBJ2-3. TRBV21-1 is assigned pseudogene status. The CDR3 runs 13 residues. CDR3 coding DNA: TGTGCCAGCTTTCGGCAGCTCACAGATACGCAGTATTTT. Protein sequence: CASFRQLTDTQYF.

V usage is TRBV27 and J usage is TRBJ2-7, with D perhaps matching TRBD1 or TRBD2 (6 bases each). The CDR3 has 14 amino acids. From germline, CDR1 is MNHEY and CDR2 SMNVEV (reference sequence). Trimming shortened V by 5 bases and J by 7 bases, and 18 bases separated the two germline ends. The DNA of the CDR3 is TGTGCCAGCAGTACAATTCGGGGGCAGGAGGAGCAGTACTTC. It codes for CASSTIRGQEEQYF.

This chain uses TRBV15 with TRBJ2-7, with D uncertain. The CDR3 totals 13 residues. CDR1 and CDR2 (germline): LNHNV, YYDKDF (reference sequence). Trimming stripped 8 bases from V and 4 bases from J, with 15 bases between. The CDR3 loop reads CATSDRLGYEQYF. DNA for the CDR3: TGTGCCACCTCCGATCGGCTGGGTTACGAGCAGTACTTC.

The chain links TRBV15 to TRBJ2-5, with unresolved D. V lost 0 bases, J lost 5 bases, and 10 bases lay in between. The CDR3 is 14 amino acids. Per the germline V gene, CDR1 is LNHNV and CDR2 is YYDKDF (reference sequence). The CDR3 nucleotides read TGTGCCACCAGCAGAGATCCGGACGGCGAGACCCAGTACTTC. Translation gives CATSRDPDGETQYF.

The CDR3, as DNA: TGTGCCAGCAGCTTAGCGTCAGGGACTTATACGCAGTATTTT. This codes for CASSLASGTYTQYF. The rearrangement joins TRBV7-2 to TRBJ2-3, with D maybe TRBD2 (6 bases). This CDR3 is built from 14 residues. V was clipped by 0 bases and J by 7 bases, with 11 bases between them. Germline assignment: CDR1 SGHTA and CDR2 FQGNSA.

CDR3 sequence reads: CASSTGGFGEAFF. DNA of the CDR3: TGTGCCAGCAGTACTGGGGGCTTCGGTGAAGCTTTCTTT. The chain uses TRBV12-3 or TRBV12-4 and TRBJ1-1; possible D gene TRBD1, 6 bases. The ends were cut back, 5 bases at V and 7 bases at J, with 14 bases in the middle. This CDR3 spans 13 amino acids.

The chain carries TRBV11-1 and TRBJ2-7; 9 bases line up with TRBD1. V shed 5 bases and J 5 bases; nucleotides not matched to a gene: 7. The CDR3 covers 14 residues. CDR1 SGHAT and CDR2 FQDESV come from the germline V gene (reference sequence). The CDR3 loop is CASSRDRARDEQYF. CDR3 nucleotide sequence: TGTGCCAGCAGCCGGGACAGGGCGCGAGACGAGCAGTACTTC.

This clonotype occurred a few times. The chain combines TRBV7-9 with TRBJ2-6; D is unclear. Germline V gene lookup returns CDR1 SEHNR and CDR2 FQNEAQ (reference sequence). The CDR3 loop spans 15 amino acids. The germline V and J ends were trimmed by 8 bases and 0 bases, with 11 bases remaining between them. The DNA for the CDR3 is TGTGCCAGCGGCAAAGGACCCTCTGGGGCCAACGTCCTGACTTTC. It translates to CASGKGPSGANVLTF.

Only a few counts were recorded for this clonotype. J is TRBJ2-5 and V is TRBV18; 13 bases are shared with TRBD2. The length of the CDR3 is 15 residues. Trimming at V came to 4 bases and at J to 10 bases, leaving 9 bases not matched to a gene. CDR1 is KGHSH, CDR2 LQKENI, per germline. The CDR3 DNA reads TGTGCCAGCTCACTGGCCGGGACTAGCGGGGACCGCCAGTACTTC. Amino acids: CASSLAGTSGDRQYF. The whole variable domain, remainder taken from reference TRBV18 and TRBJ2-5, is NAGVMQNPRHLVRRRGQEARLRCSPMKGHSHVYWYRQLPEEGLKFMVYLQKENIIDESGMPKERFSAEFPKEGPSILRIQQVVRGDSAAYFCASSLAGTSGDRQYFGPGTRLLVL.

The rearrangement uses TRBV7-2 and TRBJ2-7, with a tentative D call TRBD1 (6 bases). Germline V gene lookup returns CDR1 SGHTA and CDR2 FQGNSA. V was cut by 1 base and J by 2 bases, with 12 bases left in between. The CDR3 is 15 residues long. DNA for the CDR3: TGTGCCAGCAGCTTAGGAAGGGGGAGTACCTACGAGCAGTACTTC. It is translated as CASSLGRGSTYEQYF.

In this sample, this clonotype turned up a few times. CDR3 DNA: TGTGCCAGCACGAGGGGGCCAAACACCGGGGAGCTGTTTTTT. This translates into CASTRGPNTGELFF. The chain joins TRBV6-1 to TRBJ2-2; 7 bases match TRBD1. Trimming cost V 7 bases and J 2 bases; bases outside gene matches: 4. Germline V gene sequence: CDR1 MNHNS, CDR2 SASEGT. The CDR3 extends over 14 amino acids.

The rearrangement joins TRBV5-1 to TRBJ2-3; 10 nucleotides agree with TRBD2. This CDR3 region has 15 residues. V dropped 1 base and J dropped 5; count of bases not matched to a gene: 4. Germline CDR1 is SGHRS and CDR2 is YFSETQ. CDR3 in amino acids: CASSLQLAGLDTQYF. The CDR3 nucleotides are TGCGCCAGCAGCTTGCAACTAGCGGGGTTAGATACGCAGTATTTT.

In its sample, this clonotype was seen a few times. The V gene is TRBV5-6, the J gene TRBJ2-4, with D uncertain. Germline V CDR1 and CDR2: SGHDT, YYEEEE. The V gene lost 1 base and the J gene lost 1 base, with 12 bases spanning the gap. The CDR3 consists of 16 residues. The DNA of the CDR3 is TGTGCCAGCAGCTTGACCCGGATGGAGGCCAAAAACATTCAGTACTTC. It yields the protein CASSLTRMEAKNIQYF.

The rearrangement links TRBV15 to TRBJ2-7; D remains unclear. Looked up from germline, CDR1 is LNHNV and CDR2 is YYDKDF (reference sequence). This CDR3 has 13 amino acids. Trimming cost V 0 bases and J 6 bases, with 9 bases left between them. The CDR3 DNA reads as TGTGCCACCAGCAGAGATGGCATGGGCGAGCAGTACTTC. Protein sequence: CATSRDGMGEQYF.

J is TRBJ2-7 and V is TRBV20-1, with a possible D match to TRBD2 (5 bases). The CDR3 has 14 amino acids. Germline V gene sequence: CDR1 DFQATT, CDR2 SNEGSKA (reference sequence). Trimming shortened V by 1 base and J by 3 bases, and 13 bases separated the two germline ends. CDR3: CSARGQRIFYEQYF. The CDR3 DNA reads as TGCAGTGCTAGAGGGCAGCGGATATTCTACGAGCAGTACTTC.

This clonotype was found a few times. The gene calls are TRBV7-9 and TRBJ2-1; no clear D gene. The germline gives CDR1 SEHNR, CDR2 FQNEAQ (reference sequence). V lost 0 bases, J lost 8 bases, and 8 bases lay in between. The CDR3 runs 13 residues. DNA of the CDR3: TGTGCCAGCAGCTTAGCCCAGGCGGATGAGCAGTTCTTC. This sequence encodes CASSLAQADEQFF.

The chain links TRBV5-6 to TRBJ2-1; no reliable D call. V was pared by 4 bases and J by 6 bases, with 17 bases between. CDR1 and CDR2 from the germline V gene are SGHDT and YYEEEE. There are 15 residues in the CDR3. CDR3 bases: TGTGCCAGCAGCGAAAGGAGACTCCGTCCCAATGAGCAGTTCTTC. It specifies CASSERRLRPNEQFF.

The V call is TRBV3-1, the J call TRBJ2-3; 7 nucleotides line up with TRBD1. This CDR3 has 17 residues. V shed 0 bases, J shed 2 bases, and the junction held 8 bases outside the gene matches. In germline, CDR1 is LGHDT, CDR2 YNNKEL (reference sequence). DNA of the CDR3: TGTGCCAGCAGCCAAGATCGGAGGACAGGTTACACAGATACGCAGTATTTT. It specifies CASSQDRRTGYTDTQYF.

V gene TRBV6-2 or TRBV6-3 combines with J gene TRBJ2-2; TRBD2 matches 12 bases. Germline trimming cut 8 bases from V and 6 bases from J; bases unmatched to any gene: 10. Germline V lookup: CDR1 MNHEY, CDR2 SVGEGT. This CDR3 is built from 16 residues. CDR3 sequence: CASGLTSGRPSGELFF. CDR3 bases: TGTGCCAGCGGCTTGACTAGCGGGAGACCTTCCGGGGAGCTGTTTTTT.

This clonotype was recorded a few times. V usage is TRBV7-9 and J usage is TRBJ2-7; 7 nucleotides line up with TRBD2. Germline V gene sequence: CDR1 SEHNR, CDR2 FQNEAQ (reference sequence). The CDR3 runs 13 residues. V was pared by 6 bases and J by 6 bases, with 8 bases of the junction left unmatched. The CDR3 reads CASRPRLALEQYF. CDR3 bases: TGTGCCAGCAGACCTCGACTAGCACTCGAGCAGTACTTC.

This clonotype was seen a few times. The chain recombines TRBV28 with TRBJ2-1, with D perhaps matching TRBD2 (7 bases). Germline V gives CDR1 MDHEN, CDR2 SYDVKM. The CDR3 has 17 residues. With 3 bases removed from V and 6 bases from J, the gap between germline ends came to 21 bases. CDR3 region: CASSFPSGGGYSNEQFF. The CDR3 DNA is TGTGCCAGCAGTTTCCCTAGCGGAGGGGGGTATAGCAATGAGCAGTTCTTC.